The 10 T cell receptor beta chains in this list originate from one sample, sequenced in a study of control samples from healthy donors and cancer patients. Generated by immunoSEQ multiplex PCR, the TCRdb table keeps only in-frame clones and is missing some. The table records around 80,000 clones, roughly 91% of them present only once. The sequencing input was blood. These receptors were obtained from a man between 50 and 59 years old in good health.

This chain uses TRBV9 with TRBJ2-7; D could derive from TRBD1 or TRBD2 (5 bases each). The CDR3 loop spans 13 amino acids. Germline V gene sequence: CDR1 SGDLS, CDR2 YYNGEE. V was shortened by 2 bases and J by 6 bases, with 12 bases between the two germline ends. The CDR3: CASSVWDGGEQYF. Here the CDR3 DNA reads TGTGCCAGCAGCGTCTGGGACGGAGGCGAGCAGTACTTC.

CDR3 in amino acids: CASGKNRGHEQYF. Here the CDR3 DNA reads TGTGCCAGCGGAAAGAACAGGGGGCACGAGCAGTACTTC. The rearrangement uses TRBV2 and TRBJ2-7; TRBD1 aligns across 9 bases. V shed 8 bases, J shed 5 bases, and the junction held 7 bases outside the gene matches. The CDR3 is made up of 13 amino acids. Looked up from germline, CDR1 is SNHLY and CDR2 is FYNNEI.

V gene TRBV7-9 combines with J gene TRBJ2-4, with 8 bases matching TRBD1. The CDR3 has 16 amino acids. Germline CDR1 and CDR2: SEHNR and FQNEAQ (reference sequence). Losses at the gene ends were 3 bases for V and 0 bases for J; bases not matched to a gene: 4. Here the CDR3 reads CASSLRQGLAKNIQYF. The CDR3 DNA reads as TGTGCCAGCAGCTTGAGACAGGGGTTAGCCAAAAACATTCAGTACTTC.

This chain links TRBV18 with TRBJ2-5; 10 bases fit TRBD1. V lost 8 bases and J lost 5; bases outside the gene matches: 11. This CDR3 comprises 15 residues. Germline CDR1 is KGHSH and CDR2 is LQKENI. The CDR3 region has the DNA TGTGCCAGCCGGAGAGGGACAGGGGCCGTGGAGACCCAGTACTTC. Residues: CASRRGTGAVETQYF.

This chain joins TRBV27 and TRBJ2-1, with D possibly matching TRBD2 (6 bases). The CDR3 totals 14 residues. V lost 6 bases and J lost 0, with 9 bases in between. CDR1 and CDR2 (germline): MNHEY, SMNVEV (reference sequence). The CDR3 coding sequence is TGTGCCAGCAGGGGACTGCTCTCCTACAATGAGCAGTTCTTC. Translating gives CASRGLLSYNEQFF.

The chain recombines TRBV5-6 with TRBJ1-1; D unclear. The CDR3 runs 16 residues. Trimming stripped 3 bases from V and 0 bases from J, with 15 bases between. From germline, CDR1 is SGHDT and CDR2 YYEEEE. The CDR3 here is CASSYFEGRLNTEAFF. The CDR3 region has the DNA TGTGCCAGCAGCTATTTCGAAGGCCGGTTGAACACTGAAGCTTTCTTT.

This chain uses TRBV12-3 or TRBV12-4 with TRBJ1-2, with a possible D match to TRBD1 (6 bases). The length of the CDR3 is 12 residues. V was trimmed by 3 bases and J by 7 bases, leaving 9 bases between them. As DNA, the CDR3 is TGTGCCAGCAGTTTCAGGGGAGGTGGCTACACCTTC. Translated, it gives CASSFRGGGYTF.

The chain combines TRBV18 with TRBJ1-1; D ambiguous. Trimming removed 5 bases from V and 8 bases from J, with 12 bases in between. Germline CDR1 is KGHSH and CDR2 is LQKENI. This CDR3 spans 12 amino acids. As DNA, the CDR3 is TGTGCCAGCTCATTTTCAGTGGACGAAGCTTTCTTT. It encodes CASSFSVDEAFF. Full variable domain (rest looked up from reference TRBV18 and TRBJ1-1): NAGVMQNPRHLVRRRGQEARLRCSPMKGHSHVYWYRQLPEEGLKFMVYLQKENIIDESGMPKERFSAEFPKEGPSILRIQQVVRGDSAAYFCASSFSVDEAFFGQGTRLTVV.

The V call is TRBV10-2, the J call TRBJ2-2; D gene uncertain. The CDR3 loop spans 13 amino acids. Germline assignment: CDR1 WSHSY and CDR2 SAAADI. V was pared by 6 bases and J by 8 bases, with 13 bases between. CDR3 DNA: TGCGCCAGCAGGGTACAGACGCGGGGGGAGCTGTTTTTT. Its translation is CASRVQTRGELFF.

The V and J genes are TRBV11-3 and TRBJ2-7; 8 bases are a match to TRBD1. Losses at the gene ends were 5 bases for V and 7 bases for J; bases not matched to a gene: 19. CDR1 and CDR2 (germline): SGHNT, YENEEA. This CDR3 is built from 17 residues. This CDR3 is CASSEGFSTGDLSEQYF. The CDR3 DNA reads TGTGCCAGCAGCGAGGGATTTTCGACAGGGGACTTGAGTGAGCAGTACTTC.